This TCR beta chain comes out of a study of OX40 agonist ivuxolimab in advanced cancers. Study summary: Those treated in dose escalation had hepatocellular carcinoma, melanoma, renal cell cancer or head and neck cancer. Subjects had a mean age of around 60 years, with a range of roughly 20 to 79; roughly 80% were male.

Study conclusions and caveats: Low normalized T-cell clonal expansion also characterized some of the nonresponders.

Details on this clone: The antigen remains unidentified.

Method: immunoSEQ multiplex PCR; TCRdb's copy keeps in-frame clones and lacks some. The sample carries tens of thousands of clones, roughly nine tenths recorded once. The CDR3 runs to 19 residues. The V gene's germline CDR1 is SEHNR and CDR2 FQNEAQ (reference sequence). J lost 0 bases, V lost 0 bases, and 4 bases had no gene match. The V gene is TRBV7-9, the J gene TRBJ1-6, with 11 bases identical to TRBD1. The clonotype originates from an adult with an advanced solid tumor such as melanoma, head and neck, liver or kidney cancer. Specimen: CD4+ or CD8+ T cells sorted from blood, collected in a trial of the OX40 agonist ivuxolimab. The CDR3 DNA follows: TGTGCCAGCAGCTTAGCCGGACAGGGGGCCAACTCCTATAATTCACCCCTCCACTTT. Translating it yields CASSLAGQGANSYNSPLHF.